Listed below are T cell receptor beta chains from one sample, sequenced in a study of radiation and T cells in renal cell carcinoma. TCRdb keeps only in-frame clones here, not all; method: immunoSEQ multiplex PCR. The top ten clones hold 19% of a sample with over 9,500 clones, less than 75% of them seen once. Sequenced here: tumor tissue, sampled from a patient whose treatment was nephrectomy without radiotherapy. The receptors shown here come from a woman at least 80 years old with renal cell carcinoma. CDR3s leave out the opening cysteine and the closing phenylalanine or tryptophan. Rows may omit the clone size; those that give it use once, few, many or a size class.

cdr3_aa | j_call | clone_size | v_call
ASSQETGGVYGYT | TRBJ1-2 | . | TRBV4-3
ATSRDRGNYGYT | TRBJ1-2 | . | TRBV6-6
ASSEVTHHNSPLH | TRBJ1-6 | few | TRBV6-4
ASSFSGAGNTIY | TRBJ1-3 | . | TRBV7-9
ASSQERGSAGQGVDGYT | TRBJ1-2 | . | TRBV4-2
ASSLTVQRTGELF | TRBJ2-2 | few | TRBV7-8
ASSVEGSAYEQY | TRBJ2-7 | . | TRBV9
ASSLLASGGAETQY | TRBJ2-5 | once | TRBV27
ASSPVDRRFANTGELF | TRBJ2-2 | . | TRBV5-5
ASKPGTGENEQF | TRBJ2-1 | . | TRBV5-1
ASSEWGGSPLH | TRBJ1-6 | . | TRBV10-1
ASSGQETQY | TRBJ2-5 | few | TRBV18